Here is one T cell receptor (beta chain) with its context. This specimen comes from a study of shared clonotypes between healthy human individuals. V was cut by 5 bases and J by 7 bases, with 17 bases left in between. The CDR3 loop spans 14 amino acids. CDR1 is SGHVS and CDR2 is FNYEAQ in the germline V gene. TCRdb's table, derived via immunoSEQ multiplex PCR, lists solely in-frame clones and lacks some. Of hundreds of thousands of clones listed, 96% were seen once; the top ten hold about 0.054%. The receptor comes from a woman between 25 and 40 years old in good health. Sequenced input: naive CD4+ T cells sorted from blood. Stated subset: CD45RA+ positively selected. The genes are TRBV7-6 and TRBJ1-1; D is undetermined. CDR3 nucleotide sequence: TGTGCCAGCAGCCGTTCGGTAGCGGCGGGTGAAGCTTTCTTT. It codes for CASSRSVAAGEAFF. The variable domain in full, with the rest retrieved from reference TRBV7-6 and TRBJ1-1, is GAGVSQSPRYKVTKRGQDVALRCDPISGHVSLYWYRQALGQGPEFLTYFNYEAQQDKSGLPNDRFSAERPEGSISTLTIQRTEQRDSAMYRCASSRSVAAGEAFFGQGTRLTVV.